The clone carrying this T cell receptor beta chain has at least ten counts. The antigen is unknown. TCRdb re-called the 5' RACE reads through MiXCR, storing one row per CDR3 protein. The data contain tens of thousands of distinct CDR3 sequences, roughly 9.6% of them singletons. The CDR3 length is 15 residues. Per the germline V gene, CDR1 is KGHSH and CDR2 is LQKENI. V lost 3 bases and J 0 bases, leaving 11 bases between the germline ends. The data belong to a study of CD8 T cells in ankylosing spondylitis. Broader study findings: Reportedly, disease-linked clones are significantly enriched in ankylosing spondylitis patients' matched synovial fluid. A CD8+ phenotype characterized the disease-linked clones, which were relatively rare in peripheral blood.

The genes are TRBV18 and TRBJ1-1; D is undetermined. Sequences were obtained from blood, either unsorted or a sorted T cell fraction (not recorded which). This clonotype was sampled from a male donor with ankylosing spondylitis or in good health (not recorded which). The CDR3 spells CASSPGREMNTEAFF. The CDR3 nucleotides are TGTGCCAGCTCACCCGGACGGGAGATGAACACTGAAGCTTTCTTT.